The 31 T cell receptor beta chains presented below share a single source sample, sequenced in a study of blood T cell repertoires in COVID-19. Using immunoSEQ multiplex PCR, the repertoire was profiled, and TCRdb retains in-frame clones only, with some absent. The sample shows around 130,000 clones, 70% to 90% of them seen only once. Source material: peripheral blood. All receptors derive from a man aged 60 to 75 with acute or convalescent COVID-19.

The chain's CDR3 is CASRNEGGSETQYF. DNA for the CDR3: TGTGCCAGCAGGAACGAGGGGGGGTCAGAGACCCAGTACTTC. The genes are TRBV5-5 and TRBJ2-5, with D possibly being TRBD2 (7 bases). CDR3 length: 14 amino acids. Germline CDR1 SGHKS, CDR2 YYEKEE (reference sequence). Trimming took off 5 bases at V and 4 bases at J, with 15 bases between the two ends.

The rearrangement joins TRBV27 to TRBJ2-1; TRBD1 matches at 7 bases. Unmatched junction bases numbered 4, after V lost 6 bases and J lost 8 bases. This CDR3 is 12 amino acids long. Germline CDR1 reads MNHEY; CDR2 reads SMNVEV (reference sequence). The CDR3 DNA is TGTGCCAGCAGCTACACAGGGGATGAGCAGTTCTTC. It codes for CASSYTGDEQFF.

The chain joins TRBV28 to TRBJ1-5; D may be TRBD1 (5 bases). CDR1 is MDHEN and CDR2 is SYDVKM in the germline V gene. This CDR3 spans 14 amino acids. The V and J ends lost 2 bases and 6 bases respectively, with 11 bases between them. The DNA for the CDR3 is TGTGCCAGCAGTTTAACAGGTAGGAGTCAGCCCCAGCATTTT. It specifies CASSLTGRSQPQHF.

The J gene is TRBJ2-7, the V gene TRBV2, with 8 bases matching TRBD2. CDR3 size: 14 residues. The germline gives CDR1 SNHLY, CDR2 FYNNEI. The ends lost 8 bases at V and 7 bases at J; junction bases unmatched: 13. CDR3: CASGSLAGVREQYF. The CDR3 DNA reads TGTGCCAGCGGGTCCCTAGCGGGCGTTCGTGAGCAGTACTTC.

The chain links TRBV18 to TRBJ1-2; 9 bases agree with TRBD1. CDR1 is KGHSH and CDR2 is LQKENI in the germline V gene. The V segment lost 1 base and the J segment 1 base; nucleotides outside the gene matches: 10. The CDR3 length is 18 residues. This CDR3 is CASSPLGTGNSFNYGYTF. CDR3 sequence (DNA): TGTGCCAGCTCACCACTCGGGACAGGGAATAGTTTTAACTATGGCTACACCTTC.

The chain is built from TRBV28 and TRBJ1-6, with D possibly being TRBD1 (5 bases). V lost 3 bases, J lost 5 bases, and 8 bases lay in between. Germline loops: CDR1 MDHEN, CDR2 SYDVKM. This CDR3 comprises 14 residues. The CDR3 loop reads CASSFQGNNSPLHF. In DNA, the CDR3 is TGTGCCAGCAGTTTCCAGGGTAATAATTCACCCCTCCACTTT.

This clone was found once. This chain uses TRBV5-3 with TRBJ1-1; a possible D gene is TRBD1 (5 bases). TRBV5-3 is an ORF; its function is uncertain. V dropped 4 bases and J dropped 0 bases, with 13 bases sitting between them. The CDR3 spans 15 residues. The CDR3 region has the DNA TGTGCCAGAAGCCCCCCCCTGACAGTGAACACTGAAGCTTTCTTT. Amino acid sequence: CARSPPLTVNTEAFF.

This clone showed up just once. J is TRBJ2-7 and V is TRBV5-5; 7 bases align to TRBD1. The CDR3 length is 16 residues. The V gene's germline CDR1 is SGHKS and CDR2 YYEKEE (reference sequence). V lost 1 base to trimming and J lost 0 bases; unmatched junction nucleotides: 7. Here the CDR3 DNA reads TGTGCCAGCAGCTTGTTCTGGACAGGCCTCTCCTACGAGCAGTACTTC. Protein product: CASSLFWTGLSYEQYF. Full variable domain (remainder filled in from reference TRBV5-5 and TRBJ2-7): DAGVTQSPTHLIKTRGQQVTLRCSPISGHKSVSWYQQVLGQGPQFIFQYYEKEERGRGNFPDRFSARQFPNYSSELNVNALLLGDSALYLCASSLFWTGLSYEQYFGPGTRLTVT.

The chain couples TRBV20-1 to TRBJ1-2; no reliable D call. V was pared by 0 bases and J by 5 bases, with 4 bases between. Per germline, CDR1 DFQATT and CDR2 SNEGSKA (reference sequence). The CDR3 spans 11 residues. CDR3 residues: CSARDEYGYTF. The CDR3 region has the DNA TGCAGTGCTAGAGATGAGTATGGCTACACCTTC.

V is TRBV28 and J is TRBJ2-3, with 7 bases fitting TRBD1. This CDR3 has 15 amino acids. CDR1 and CDR2 (germline): MDHEN, SYDVKM. Germline trimming cut 7 bases from V and 0 bases from J; bases unmatched to any gene: 7. For the CDR3, the DNA is TGTGCCAGCAAGCGAGGGACAGACAGCACAGATACGCAGTATTTT. It yields the protein CASKRGTDSTDTQYF.

The chain couples TRBV6-2 or TRBV6-3 to TRBJ2-1, with 13 bases lining up with TRBD2. From germline, CDR1 is MNHEY and CDR2 SVGEGT. J was trimmed by 5 bases and V by 5 bases; bases with no gene match: 18. The CDR3 runs 20 residues. The CDR3 here is CASSTFAGTSGIRRDNEQFF. The CDR3 nucleotides read TGTGCCAGCAGTACCTTCGCTGGGACTAGCGGGATCCGAAGGGACAATGAGCAGTTCTTC.

The CDR3, as DNA: TGTGCCAGCAGCCCCCCCGGGGAAATGGGCAATGAGCAGTTCTTC. Translating it yields CASSPPGEMGNEQFF. V and J are TRBV3-1 (or the pseudogene TRBV3-2) and TRBJ2-1, with D possibly matching TRBD2 (5 bases). CDR3 size: 15 residues. Deletions cut 4 bases from V and 6 bases from J, with 16 bases between. Germline lookup yields CDR1 LGHDT and CDR2 YNNKEL (reference sequence).

About this clone itself: The same CDR3 is also encoded by other DNA sequences in this sample. The V and J genes are TRBV28 and TRBJ2-7, with 8 bases matching TRBD2. The CDR3 has 13 amino acids. Per germline, CDR1 MDHEN and CDR2 SYDVKM. The ends lost 2 bases at V and 3 bases at J; junction bases unmatched: 0. The CDR3 reads CASSLAGGYEQYF. The CDR3, as DNA: TGTGCCAGCAGTTTAGCGGGGGGCTACGAGCAGTACTTC.

This clone was counted only a few times. The V and J genes are TRBV3-1 (or the pseudogene TRBV3-2) and TRBJ2-7; 9 bases are a match to TRBD1. The J segment lost 5 bases and the V segment lost 4 bases, leaving 18 bases of the junction unmatched. CDR3 length: 18 residues. The V gene's germline CDR1 is LGHDT and CDR2 YNNKEL (reference sequence). The CDR3 nucleotides are TGTGCCAGCAGCCTCCTTATAGGGGGACAGGGAAAGGCCAACGAGCAGTACTTC. Amino acids: CASSLLIGGQGKANEQYF.

The J gene is TRBJ1-6, the V gene TRBV3-1 (or the pseudogene TRBV3-2), with 10 nucleotides matching TRBD1. After removal of 6 bases from V and 9 bases from J, the junction contained 8 bases not matched to a gene. CDR1 is LGHDT and CDR2 is YNNKEL in the germline V gene (reference sequence). The CDR3 sequence is 15 residues long. CDR3 residues: CASRRLGTGVSPLHF. The CDR3 DNA follows: TGTGCCAGCAGGCGACTAGGGACAGGGGTTTCACCCCTCCACTTT.

CDR3 bases: TGTGCCAGCAGCACCCGACCTGGGGGGGCGGATGAGCAGTTCTTC. Translation: CASSTRPGGADEQFF. The rearrangement uses TRBV9 and TRBJ2-1, with D perhaps matching TRBD2 (7 bases). V lost 4 bases and J 8 bases, leaving 19 bases between the germline ends. CDR3 length: 15 residues. Germline V gene sequence: CDR1 SGDLS, CDR2 YYNGEE.

The V call is TRBV11-2, the J call TRBJ2-2; D perhaps matches TRBD1 (6 bases). V was pared by 8 bases and J by 7 bases, with 17 bases between. Germline V gene sequence: CDR1 SGHAT, CDR2 FQNNGV. The CDR3 totals 14 residues. CDR3 region: CASGLTGSGGELFF. Here the CDR3 DNA reads TGTGCCAGCGGATTAACAGGGAGCGGCGGGGAGCTGTTTTTT.

The rearrangement joins TRBV10-2 to TRBJ2-7; no reliable D call. Germline V gene sequence: CDR1 WSHSY, CDR2 SAAADI. The V end was cut by 3 bases, the J end by 0 bases, with 6 bases between. The CDR3 runs 13 residues. Written as DNA, the CDR3 is TGCGCCAGCAGTGACTACGACTCCTACGAGCAGTACTTC. It specifies CASSDYDSYEQYF.

This clone appeared a single time. The chain recombines TRBV12-5 with TRBJ1-2; unclear D gene. Germline CDR1 reads LGHNT; CDR2 reads FRNRAP. With 8 bases removed from V and 4 bases from J, the gap between germline ends came to 8 bases. This CDR3 spans 11 amino acids. In nucleotides, the CDR3 is TGTGCTAGTTTAAAGCGCTATGGCTACACCTTC. Translation gives CASLKRYGYTF.

The gene calls are TRBV2 and TRBJ2-7; TRBD1 matches at 9 bases. The CDR3 has 16 residues. CDR1 is SNHLY and CDR2 is FYNNEI in the germline V gene. The V segment lost 2 bases and the J segment 4 bases; nucleotides outside the gene matches: 9. This CDR3 is CASSETRGQGRYEQYF. CDR3 DNA sequence: TGTGCCAGCAGTGAAACCCGGGGACAGGGAAGGTACGAGCAGTACTTC.

The chain links TRBV10-1 to TRBJ1-6; 7 bases agree with TRBD1. The CDR3 is made up of 14 amino acids. V gave up 6 bases and J gave up 5 bases; unmatched junction bases: 4. The germline V gene has CDR1 WNHNN and CDR2 SYGVQD (reference sequence). The CDR3 coding sequence is TGCGCCAGCAGCGATACAGGGGATAATTCACCCCTCCACTTT. This gives the protein CASSDTGDNSPLHF.

The J gene is TRBJ1-2, the V gene TRBV4-3, with 7 bases aligning to TRBD1. The CDR3 contains 17 residues. CDR1 and CDR2 (germline): LGHNA, YSLEER. The V segment lost 0 bases and the J segment 4 bases; nucleotides outside the gene matches: 11. The CDR3: CASSQDPGQAPGYGYTF. Here the CDR3 DNA reads TGCGCCAGCAGCCAAGATCCAGGACAGGCCCCCGGCTATGGCTACACCTTC.

The chain has TRBV24-1 and TRBJ2-3; tentative D call: TRBD1 (6 bases). This CDR3 contains 17 residues. Germline loops: CDR1 KGHDR, CDR2 SFDVKD. With 2 bases removed from V and 5 bases from J, the gap between germline ends came to 19 bases. CDR3 DNA: TGTGCCACCAGTGATTCCTGGACGTGGGGCAGGGGAGATACGCAGTATTTT. Translated, it gives CATSDSWTWGRGDTQYF.

The rearrangement links TRBV28 to TRBJ2-7; no definite D call. The CDR3 sequence is 15 residues long. Germline CDR1 is MDHEN and CDR2 is SYDVKM. Between the trimmed V and J ends, which lost 9 bases and 0 bases, there was a span of 18 bases. The CDR3 here is CASFTIVKSSYEQYF. CDR3 coding DNA: TGTGCCAGTTTTACTATAGTCAAGAGCTCCTACGAGCAGTACTTC.

The chain has TRBV7-2 and TRBJ1-2, with D possibly TRBD1 on 6 matching bases. The germline CDR1 and CDR2 sequences are SGHTA and FQGNSA. Trimming removed 3 bases from V and 1 base from J, with 12 bases in between. CDR3 length equals 15 residues. The CDR3 DNA follows: TGTGCCAGCAGCTTGCCGGGACACAATAACTATGGCTACACCTTC. Translated, it gives CASSLPGHNNYGYTF. Full variable domain (missing parts from reference TRBV7-2 and TRBJ1-2): GAGVSQSPSNKVTEKGKDVELRCDPISGHTALYWYRQSLGQGLEFLIYFQGNSAPDKSGLPSDRFSAERTGGSVSTLTIQRTQQEDSAVYLCASSLPGHNNYGYTFGSGTRLTVV.

The V gene is TRBV27, the J gene TRBJ1-5; D is ambiguous. Germline lookup yields CDR1 MNHEY and CDR2 SMNVEV (reference sequence). The CDR3 is 14 amino acids. Trimming cost V 7 bases and J 4 bases, with 14 bases left between them. CDR3 sequence (DNA): TGTGCCAGCACCCCGGGAGGAATAAATCAGCCCCAGCATTTT. Residues: CASTPGGINQPQHF.

V usage is TRBV15 and J usage is TRBJ2-1; 12 nucleotides agree with TRBD2. J lost 5 bases, V lost 5 bases, and 4 bases had no gene match. This CDR3 spans 15 amino acids. CDR1 is LNHNV, CDR2 YYDKDF, per germline (reference sequence). In DNA, the CDR3 is TGTGCCACCAGCTCCCGGACTAGCGGGAACAATGAGCAGTTCTTC. This translates into CATSSRTSGNNEQFF.

The rearrangement uses TRBV2 and TRBJ2-1; 9 bases map to TRBD2. This CDR3 comprises 13 residues. After removal of 2 bases from V and 10 bases from J, the junction contained 3 bases not matched to a gene. Germline CDR1 SNHLY, CDR2 FYNNEI. The CDR3 loop is CASSEISGGEQFF. The CDR3 DNA sequence: TGTGCCAGCAGTGAAATAAGCGGGGGGGAGCAGTTCTTC.

V gene TRBV18 combines with J gene TRBJ1-1, with D possibly matching TRBD1 (6 bases). The germline V gene encodes CDR1 KGHSH and CDR2 LQKENI. V shed 1 base and J shed 4 bases, with 10 bases lying between them. This CDR3 contains 14 residues. The chain's CDR3 is CASSPQGGSTEAFF. Here the CDR3 DNA reads TGTGCCAGCTCACCACAGGGGGGGTCCACTGAAGCTTTCTTT. The variable domain in full, completed from reference TRBV18 and TRBJ1-1, reads NAGVMQNPRHLVRRRGQEARLRCSPMKGHSHVYWYRQLPEEGLKFMVYLQKENIIDESGMPKERFSAEFPKEGPSILRIQQVVRGDSAAYFCASSPQGGSTEAFFGQGTRLTVV.

The chain has TRBV24-1 and TRBJ2-1; 8 nucleotides match TRBD2. Germline V gives CDR1 KGHDR, CDR2 SFDVKD. V shed 4 bases, J shed 0 bases, and the junction held 7 bases outside the gene matches. The CDR3 has 17 amino acids. The CDR3 region is CATSERTSPGSYNEQFF. CDR3 nucleotides: TGTGCCACCAGTGAGAGGACTAGCCCGGGCTCCTACAATGAGCAGTTCTTC.

This rearrangement joins TRBV28 to TRBJ2-7; no definite D call. Deletions cut 2 bases from V and 0 bases from J, with 8 bases between. Looked up from germline, CDR1 is MDHEN and CDR2 is SYDVKM. The CDR3 has 14 residues. CDR3 in DNA: TGTGCCAGCAGTTTAGGCCCTCCCTCCTACGAGCAGTACTTC. It specifies CASSLGPPSYEQYF. The complete variable domain, with remaining parts taken from reference TRBV28 and TRBJ2-7, reads DVKVTQSSRYLVKRTGEKVFLECVQDMDHENMFWYRQDPGLGLRLIYFSYDVKMKEKGDIPEGYSVSREKKERFSLILESASTNQTSMYLCASSLGPPSYEQYFGPGTRLTVT.